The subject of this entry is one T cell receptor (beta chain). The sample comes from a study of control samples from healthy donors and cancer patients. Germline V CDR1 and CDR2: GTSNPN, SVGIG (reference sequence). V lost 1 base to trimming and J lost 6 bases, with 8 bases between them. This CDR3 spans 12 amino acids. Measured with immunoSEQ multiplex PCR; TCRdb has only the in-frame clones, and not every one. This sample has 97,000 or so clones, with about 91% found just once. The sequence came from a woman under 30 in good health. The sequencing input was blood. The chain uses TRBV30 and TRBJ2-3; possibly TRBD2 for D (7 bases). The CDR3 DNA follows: TGTGCCTGGAGTGCGGGGGGCGATACGCAGTATTTT. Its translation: CAWSAGGDTQYF.